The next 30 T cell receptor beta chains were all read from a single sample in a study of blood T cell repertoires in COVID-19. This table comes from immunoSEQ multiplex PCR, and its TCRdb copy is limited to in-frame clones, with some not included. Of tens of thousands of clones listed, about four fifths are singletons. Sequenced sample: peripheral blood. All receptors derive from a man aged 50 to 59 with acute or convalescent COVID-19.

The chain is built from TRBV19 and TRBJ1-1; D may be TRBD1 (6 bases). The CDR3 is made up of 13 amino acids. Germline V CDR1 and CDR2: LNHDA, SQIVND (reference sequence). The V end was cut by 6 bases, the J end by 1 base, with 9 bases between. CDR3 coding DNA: TGTGCCAGTAGGAGGACAGCGAACACTGAAGCTTTCTTT. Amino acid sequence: CASRRTANTEAFF.

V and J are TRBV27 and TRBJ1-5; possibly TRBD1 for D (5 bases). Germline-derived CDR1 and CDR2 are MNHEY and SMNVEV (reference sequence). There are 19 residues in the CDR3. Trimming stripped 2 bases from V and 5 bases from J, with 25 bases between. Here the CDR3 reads CASSLKFGPGAGKYQPQHF. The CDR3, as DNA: TGTGCCAGCAGTTTAAAGTTCGGACCTGGGGCAGGGAAGTATCAGCCCCAGCATTTT.

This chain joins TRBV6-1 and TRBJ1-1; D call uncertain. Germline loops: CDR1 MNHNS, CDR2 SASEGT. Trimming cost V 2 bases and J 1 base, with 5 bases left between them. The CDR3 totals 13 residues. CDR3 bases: TGTGCCAGCAGTGAAACTGAGAACACTGAAGCTTTCTTT. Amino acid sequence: CASSETENTEAFF.

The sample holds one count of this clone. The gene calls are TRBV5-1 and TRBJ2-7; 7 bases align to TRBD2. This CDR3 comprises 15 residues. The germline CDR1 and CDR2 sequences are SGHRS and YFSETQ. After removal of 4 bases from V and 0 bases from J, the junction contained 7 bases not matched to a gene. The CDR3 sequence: CASSRGDPSSYEQYF. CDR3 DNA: TGCGCCAGCAGCCGGGGGGACCCCAGCTCCTACGAGCAGTACTTC.

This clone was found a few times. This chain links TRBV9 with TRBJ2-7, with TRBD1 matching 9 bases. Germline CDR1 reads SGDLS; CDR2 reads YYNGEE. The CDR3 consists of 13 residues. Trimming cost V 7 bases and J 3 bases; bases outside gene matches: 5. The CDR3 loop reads CASARQGGYEQYF. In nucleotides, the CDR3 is TGTGCCAGCGCCCGACAGGGGGGCTACGAGCAGTACTTC. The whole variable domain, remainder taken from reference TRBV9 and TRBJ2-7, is DSGVTQTPKHLITATGQRVTLRCSPRSGDLSVYWYQQSLDQGLQFLIQYYNGEERAKGNILERFSAQQFPDLHSELNLSSLELGDSALYFCASARQGGYEQYFGPGTRLTVT.

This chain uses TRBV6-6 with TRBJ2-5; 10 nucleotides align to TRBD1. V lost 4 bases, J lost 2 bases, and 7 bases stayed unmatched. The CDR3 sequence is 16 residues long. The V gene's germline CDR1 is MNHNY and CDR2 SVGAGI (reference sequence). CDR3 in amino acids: CASSSPGQGRQETQYF. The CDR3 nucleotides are TGTGCCAGCAGTTCGCCGGGACAGGGGCGGCAAGAGACCCAGTACTTC.

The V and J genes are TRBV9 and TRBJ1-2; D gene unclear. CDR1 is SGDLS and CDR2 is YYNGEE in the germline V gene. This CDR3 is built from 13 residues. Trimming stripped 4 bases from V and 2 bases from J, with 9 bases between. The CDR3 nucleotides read TGTGCCAGCAGCCGCGGGGAAAACTATGGCTACACCTTC. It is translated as CASSRGENYGYTF.

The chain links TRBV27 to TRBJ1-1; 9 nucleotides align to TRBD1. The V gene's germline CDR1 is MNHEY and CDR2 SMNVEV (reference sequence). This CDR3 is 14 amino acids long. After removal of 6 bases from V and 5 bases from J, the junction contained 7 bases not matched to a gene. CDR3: CASSPRDRATEAFF. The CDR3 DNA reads TGTGCCAGCAGCCCTCGGGACAGGGCGACTGAAGCTTTCTTT.

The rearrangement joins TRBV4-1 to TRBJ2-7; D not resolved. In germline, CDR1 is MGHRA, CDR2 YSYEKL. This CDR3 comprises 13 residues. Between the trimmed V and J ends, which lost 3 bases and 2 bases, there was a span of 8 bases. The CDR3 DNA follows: TGCGCCAGCAGCCATCGGGTAACCTACGAGCAGTACTTC. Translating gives CASSHRVTYEQYF.

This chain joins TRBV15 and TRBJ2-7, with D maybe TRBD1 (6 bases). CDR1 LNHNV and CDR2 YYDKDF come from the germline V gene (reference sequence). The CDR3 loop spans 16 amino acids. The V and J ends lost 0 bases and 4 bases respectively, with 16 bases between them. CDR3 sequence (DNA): TGTGCCACCAGCAGAGAATACCGGGACACAGGATACGAGCAGTACTTC. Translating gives CATSREYRDTGYEQYF.

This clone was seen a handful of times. CDR3 DNA sequence: TGTGCCTGGAACCGCGACAGGGGTAATCAGCCCCAGCATTTT. This encodes CAWNRDRGNQPQHF. The chain carries TRBV30 and TRBJ1-5; 8 bases agree with TRBD1. CDR1 is GTSNPN, CDR2 SVGIG, per germline (reference sequence). J lost 4 bases, V lost 4 bases, and 6 bases had no gene match. The CDR3 consists of 14 residues.

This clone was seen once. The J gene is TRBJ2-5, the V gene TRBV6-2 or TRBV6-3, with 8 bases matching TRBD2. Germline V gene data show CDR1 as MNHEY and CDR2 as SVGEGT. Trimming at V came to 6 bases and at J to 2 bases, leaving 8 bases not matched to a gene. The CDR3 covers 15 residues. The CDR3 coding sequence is TGTGCCAGCAGCCCCAGCGGGGGCGGGCAAGAGACCCAGTACTTC. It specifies CASSPSGGGQETQYF.

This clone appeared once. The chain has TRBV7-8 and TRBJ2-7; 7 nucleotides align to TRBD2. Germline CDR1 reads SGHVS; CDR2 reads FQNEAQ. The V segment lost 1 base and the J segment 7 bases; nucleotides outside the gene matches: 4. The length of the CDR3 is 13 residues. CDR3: CASSLGGGVEQYF. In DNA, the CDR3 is TGTGCCAGCAGCTTAGGGGGGGGAGTGGAGCAGTACTTC.

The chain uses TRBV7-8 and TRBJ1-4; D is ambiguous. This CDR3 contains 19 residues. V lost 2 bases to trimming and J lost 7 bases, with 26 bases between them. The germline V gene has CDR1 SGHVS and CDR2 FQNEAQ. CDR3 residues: CASSLNERTYLPRGEKLFF. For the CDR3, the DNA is TGTGCCAGCAGCTTAAATGAGCGGACTTATCTACCTCGAGGTGAAAAACTGTTTTTT.

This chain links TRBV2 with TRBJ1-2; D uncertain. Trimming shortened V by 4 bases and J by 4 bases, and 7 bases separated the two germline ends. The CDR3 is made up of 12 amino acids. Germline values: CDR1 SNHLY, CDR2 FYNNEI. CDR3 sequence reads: CASSVYGYGYTF. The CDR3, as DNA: TGTGCCAGCAGTGTGTACGGCTATGGCTACACCTTC.

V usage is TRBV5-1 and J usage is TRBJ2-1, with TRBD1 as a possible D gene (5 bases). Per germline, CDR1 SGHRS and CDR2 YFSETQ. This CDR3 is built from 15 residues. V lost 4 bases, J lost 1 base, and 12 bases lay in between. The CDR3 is CASSPREKSYNEQFF. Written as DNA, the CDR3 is TGCGCCAGCAGCCCCAGGGAAAAGTCCTACAATGAGCAGTTCTTC.

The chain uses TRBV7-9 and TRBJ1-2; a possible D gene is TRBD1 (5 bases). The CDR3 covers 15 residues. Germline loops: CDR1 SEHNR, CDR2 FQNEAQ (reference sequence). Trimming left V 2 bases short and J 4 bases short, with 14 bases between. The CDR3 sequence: CASSLTGDGRYGYTF. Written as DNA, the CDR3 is TGTGCCAGCAGCTTAACGGGGGACGGGCGCTATGGCTACACCTTC.

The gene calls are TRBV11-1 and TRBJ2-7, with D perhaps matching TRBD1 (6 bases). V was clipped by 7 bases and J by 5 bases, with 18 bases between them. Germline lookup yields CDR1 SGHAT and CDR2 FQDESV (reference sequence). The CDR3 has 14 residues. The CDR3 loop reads CASTPRGLRNEQYF. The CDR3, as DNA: TGTGCCAGCACCCCCAGGGGCCTCCGGAACGAGCAGTACTTC.

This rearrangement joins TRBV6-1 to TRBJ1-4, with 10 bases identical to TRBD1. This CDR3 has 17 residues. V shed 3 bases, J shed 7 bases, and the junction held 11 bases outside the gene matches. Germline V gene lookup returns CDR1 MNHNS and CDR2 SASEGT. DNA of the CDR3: TGTGCCAGCAGTGATCCCGACAGGGGGCAAAGGGGTGAAAAACTGTTTTTT. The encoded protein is CASSDPDRGQRGEKLFF.

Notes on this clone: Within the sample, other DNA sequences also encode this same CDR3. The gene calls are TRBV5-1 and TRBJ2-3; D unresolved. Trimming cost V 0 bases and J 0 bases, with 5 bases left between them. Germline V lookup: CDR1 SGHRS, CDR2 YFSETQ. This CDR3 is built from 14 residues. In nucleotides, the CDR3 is TGCGCCAGCAGCTTGGGACTCAGCACAGATACGCAGTATTTT. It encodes CASSLGLSTDTQYF.

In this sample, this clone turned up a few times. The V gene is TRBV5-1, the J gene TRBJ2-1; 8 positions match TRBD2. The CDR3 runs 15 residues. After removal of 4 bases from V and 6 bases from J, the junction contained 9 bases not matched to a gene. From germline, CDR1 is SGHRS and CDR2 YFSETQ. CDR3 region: CASSPLSGVGNEQFF. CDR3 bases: TGCGCCAGCAGCCCCCTTAGCGGGGTAGGCAATGAGCAGTTCTTC.

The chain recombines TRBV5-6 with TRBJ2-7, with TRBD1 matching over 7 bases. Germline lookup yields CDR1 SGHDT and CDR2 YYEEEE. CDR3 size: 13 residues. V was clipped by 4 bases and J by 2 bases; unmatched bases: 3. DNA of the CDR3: TGTGCCAGCAGCATCGGACAGGCCTACGAGCAGTACTTC. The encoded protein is CASSIGQAYEQYF.

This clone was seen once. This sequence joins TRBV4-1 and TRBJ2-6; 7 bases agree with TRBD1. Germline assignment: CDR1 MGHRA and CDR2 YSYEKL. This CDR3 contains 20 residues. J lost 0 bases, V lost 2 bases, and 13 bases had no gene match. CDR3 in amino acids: CASSQLTRTGTFSGANVLTF. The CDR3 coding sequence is TGCGCCAGCAGCCAACTCACAAGGACAGGAACTTTCTCTGGGGCCAACGTCCTGACTTTC.

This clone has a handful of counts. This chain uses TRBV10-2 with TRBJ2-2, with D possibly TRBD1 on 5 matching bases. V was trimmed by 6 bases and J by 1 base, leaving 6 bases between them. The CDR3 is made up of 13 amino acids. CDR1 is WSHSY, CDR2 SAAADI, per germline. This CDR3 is CASRGLNTGELFF. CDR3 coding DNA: TGCGCCAGCAGGGGGCTGAACACCGGGGAGCTGTTTTTT.

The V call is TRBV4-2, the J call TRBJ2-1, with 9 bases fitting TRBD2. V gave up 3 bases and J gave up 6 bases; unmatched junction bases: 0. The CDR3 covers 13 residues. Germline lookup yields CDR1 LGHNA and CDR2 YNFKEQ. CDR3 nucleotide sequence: TGTGCCAGCAGCCAGCGGGGGGGCAATGAGCAGTTCTTC. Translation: CASSQRGGNEQFF.

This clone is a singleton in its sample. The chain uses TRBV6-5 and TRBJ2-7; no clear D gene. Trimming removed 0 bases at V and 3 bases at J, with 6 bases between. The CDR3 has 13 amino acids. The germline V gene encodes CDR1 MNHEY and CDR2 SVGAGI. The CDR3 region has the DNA TGTGCCAGCAGTTACTCTGTCGTCTACGAGCAGTACTTC. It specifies CASSYSVVYEQYF.

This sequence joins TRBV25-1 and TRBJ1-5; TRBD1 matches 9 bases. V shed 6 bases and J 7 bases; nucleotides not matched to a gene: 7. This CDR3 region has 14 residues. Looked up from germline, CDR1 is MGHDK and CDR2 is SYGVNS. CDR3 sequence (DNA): TGTGCCAGCAGCAGACAGGGGGTGAGGCAGCCCCAGCATTTT. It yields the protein CASSRQGVRQPQHF.

The CDR3 DNA reads TGCGCCAGCAGTGAGTCGGCATACTACGAGCAGTACTTC. Protein: CASSESAYYEQYF. The chain joins TRBV10-2 to TRBJ2-7, with unresolved D. This CDR3 spans 13 amino acids. V gave up 0 bases and J gave up 3 bases, with 6 bases separating them. Germline V lookup: CDR1 WSHSY, CDR2 SAAADI.

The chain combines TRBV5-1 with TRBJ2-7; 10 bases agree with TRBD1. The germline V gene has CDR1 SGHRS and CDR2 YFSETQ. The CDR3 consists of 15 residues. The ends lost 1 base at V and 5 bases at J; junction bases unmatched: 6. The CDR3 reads CASSLRDRGRDEQYF. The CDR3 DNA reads TGCGCCAGCAGCTTGCGCGACAGGGGGCGAGACGAGCAGTACTTC.

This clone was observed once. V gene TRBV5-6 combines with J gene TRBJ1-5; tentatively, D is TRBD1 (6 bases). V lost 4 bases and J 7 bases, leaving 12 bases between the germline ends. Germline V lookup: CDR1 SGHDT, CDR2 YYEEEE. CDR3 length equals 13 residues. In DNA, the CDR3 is TGTGCCAGCAGCGGGACGGGGGGCCAGCCCCAGCATTTT. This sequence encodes CASSGTGGQPQHF.